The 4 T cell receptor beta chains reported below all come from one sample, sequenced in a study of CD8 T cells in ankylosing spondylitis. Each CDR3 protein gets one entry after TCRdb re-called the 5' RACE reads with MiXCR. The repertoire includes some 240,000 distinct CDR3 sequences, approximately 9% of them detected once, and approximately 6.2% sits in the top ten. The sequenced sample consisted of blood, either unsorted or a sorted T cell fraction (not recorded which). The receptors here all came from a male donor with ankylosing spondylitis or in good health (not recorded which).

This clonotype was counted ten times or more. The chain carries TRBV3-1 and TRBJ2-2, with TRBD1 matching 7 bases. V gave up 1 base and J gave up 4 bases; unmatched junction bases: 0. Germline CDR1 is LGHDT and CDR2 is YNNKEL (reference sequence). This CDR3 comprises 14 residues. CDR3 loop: CASSQGQGTGELFF. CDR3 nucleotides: TGTGCCAGCAGCCAAGGACAGGGCACCGGGGAGCTGTTTTTT.

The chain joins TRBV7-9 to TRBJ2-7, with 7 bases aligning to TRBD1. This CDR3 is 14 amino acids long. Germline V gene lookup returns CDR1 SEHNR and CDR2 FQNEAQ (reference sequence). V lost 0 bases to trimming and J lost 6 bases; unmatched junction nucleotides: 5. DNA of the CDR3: TGTGCCAGCAGCTTAGCGCCGACAGGGTGCGAGCAGTACTTC. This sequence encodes CASSLAPTGCEQYF.

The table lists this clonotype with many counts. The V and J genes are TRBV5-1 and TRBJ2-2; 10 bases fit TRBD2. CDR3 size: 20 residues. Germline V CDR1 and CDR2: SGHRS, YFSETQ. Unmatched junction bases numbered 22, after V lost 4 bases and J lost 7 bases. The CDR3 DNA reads TGCGCCAGCAGCAGCGGACATTCCCCCATAGCGGGAGGACTAGGCGGGGAGCTGTTTTTT. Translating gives CASSSGHSPIAGGLGGELFF.

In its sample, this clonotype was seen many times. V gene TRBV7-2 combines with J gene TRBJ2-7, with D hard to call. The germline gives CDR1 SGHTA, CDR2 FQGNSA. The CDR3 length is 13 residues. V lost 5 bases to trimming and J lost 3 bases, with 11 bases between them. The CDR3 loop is CASSTRGLYEQYF. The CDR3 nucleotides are TGTGCCAGCAGCACTCGAGGTCTCTACGAGCAGTACTTC.